This T cell receptor (beta chain) was found in a study of cytomegalovirus exposure and HLA in healthy donors. CDR3 length equals 15 residues. CDR1 is MNHEY, CDR2 SVGAGI, per germline. V dropped 2 bases and J dropped 3; count of bases not matched to a gene: 2. It was with 60 Vbeta and 13 Jbeta primers that the PCR ran. Clones were read by immunoSEQ multiplex PCR, and TCRdb kept only the in-frame ones, dropping some. The sample has under 200,000 clones, around 75% seen once; the top ten hold around 2%. Study observations and caveats: By a later analysis, the bulk of CMV-associated TCR beta chains appeared HLA-restricted. Most subjects had HLA-A and HLA-B alleles reportedly predicted accurately by TCR beta sequences.

On this clone itself: The antigen remains undetermined.

The rearrangement links TRBV6-5 to TRBJ1-2, with TRBD1 matching over 11 bases. Sequenced material: PBMCs. This clonotype was obtained from a human donor in good health. CDR3 sequence reads: CASSYGDRGDYGYTF. CDR3 sequence (DNA): TGTGCCAGCAGTTACGGGGACAGGGGGGACTATGGCTACACCTTC.